The clone carrying this TCR beta chain has a count of ten or more. Its specificity is not known. This CDR3 is built from 15 residues. V was shortened by 5 bases and J by 1 base, with 10 bases between the two germline ends. Looked up from germline, CDR1 is SGHDT and CDR2 is YYEEEE. The sample comes from a study of T cells in Graves' hyperthyroidism and ophthalmopathy. Under 3 months was the duration of disease in ophthalmopathy patients, who also had a Clinical Activity Score of at least 3 and a NOSPECS grade of at least 4. Findings and caveats of the study: Blood also carried most thyroid clonotypes expanded above 0.001.

TCR beta CDR3 region amplification was performed from RNA transcripts. The primer set for the first-round RT-PCR of the TCR CDR3 was HTBI. TCRdb reprocessed the multiplex PCR reads via MiXCR and lists one record per CDR3 protein. The table includes more than 45,000 distinct CDR3 sequences, roughly 50% detected once. This receptor was taken from a woman in her twenties or thirties with Graves' ophthalmopathy. Input material: blood. V usage is TRBV5-6 and J usage is TRBJ2-6; tentative D call: TRBD1 (6 bases). The CDR3 is CASRTRGSGANVLTF. The CDR3 DNA is TGTGCCAGCAGAACCAGGGGTTCTGGGGCCAACGTCCTGACTTTC.